Below, 17 T cell receptor beta chains from the same sample are listed, as sequenced in a study of CD8+ T cells in alopecia areata. Investigators isolated RNA and reverse transcribed it into cDNA to act as the sequencing template. Profiled with immunoSEQ multiplex PCR; TCRdb holds only in-frame clones, not every one. The repertoire consists of about 150,000 clones, with approximately 65% occurring once and the leading ten covering 35% to 40%. Sequenced: CD8+ T cells sorted from blood. Receptors originate from a human donor in good health.

This clone appeared a few times. The J gene is TRBJ2-3, the V gene TRBV4-2; 11 nucleotides agree with TRBD2. The germline gives CDR1 LGHNA, CDR2 YNFKEQ. The CDR3 spans 18 residues. With V trimmed by 0 bases and J by 3 bases, 8 bases remained unmatched. CDR3 in amino acids: CASSQDGVTSGSTDTQYF. Written as DNA, the CDR3 is TGTGCCAGCAGCCAAGATGGGGTTACTAGCGGGAGTACAGATACGCAGTATTTT.

This clone has a single count. The chain combines TRBV30 with TRBJ2-1; D is unclear. Trimming stripped 8 bases from V and 0 bases from J, with 14 bases between. There are 14 residues in the CDR3. CDR1 is GTSNPN, CDR2 SVGIG, per germline (reference sequence). DNA of the CDR3: TGTGCCGGGTCCAGCCTAAGCTCCTACAATGAGCAGTTCTTC. Protein sequence: CAGSSLSSYNEQFF. Full variable domain (outside the CDR3, taken from reference TRBV30 and TRBJ2-1): SQTIHQWPATLVQPVGSPLSLECTVEGTSNPNLYWYRQAAGRGLQLLFYSVGIGQISSEVPQNLSASRPQDRQFILSSKKLLLSDSGFYLCAGSSLSSYNEQFFGPGTRLTVL.

The chain combines TRBV10-3 with TRBJ2-6, with 7 bases identical to TRBD1. J gave up 1 base and V 8 bases, and 8 bases lay outside the gene matches. The germline V gene encodes CDR1 ENHRY and CDR2 SYGVKD. This CDR3 region has 16 residues. CDR3 DNA: TGTGCCATCGGGACAGCCCGAAGGTCTGGGGCCAACGTCCTGACTTTC. This encodes CAIGTARRSGANVLTF.

As to this clone: It may be a read error: a sequence one base away is much more abundant. The rearrangement links TRBV5-6 to TRBJ2-7; no clear D. This CDR3 region has 12 residues. V gave up 3 bases and J gave up 4 bases, with 8 bases separating them. CDR1 is SGHDT and CDR2 is YYEEEE in the germline V gene. The CDR3: CASSSDGYEQYF. CDR3 in DNA: TGTGCCAGCAGCTCCGACGGGTACGAGCAGTACTTC.

A few counts support this clone. The chain links TRBV29-1 to TRBJ2-5; D is possibly TRBD1 (6 bases). The CDR3 extends over 11 amino acids. V lost 7 bases, J lost 5 bases, and 11 bases lay in between. Germline loops: CDR1 SQVTM, CDR2 ANQGSEA. CDR3 nucleotides: TGCAGCGCCAGGGGAAGGGAGACCCAGTACTTC. It yields the protein CSARGRETQYF.

The genes are TRBV5-1 and TRBJ2-5; 9 bases line up with TRBD1. The V gene end was trimmed by 9 bases and the J gene end by 2 bases; junction bases not matched to a gene: 14. Looked up from germline, CDR1 is SGHRS and CDR2 is YFSETQ. This CDR3 is built from 16 residues. The CDR3 is CATARETGGLQETQYF. In nucleotides, the CDR3 is TGCGCCACCGCCAGAGAGACAGGGGGGCTACAAGAGACCCAGTACTTC.

The chain joins TRBV29-1 to TRBJ1-4; weak D call: TRBD1 (6 bases). The CDR3 spans 12 residues. V was cut by 3 bases and J by 12 bases, with 14 bases left in between. CDR1 and CDR2 from the germline V gene are SQVTM and ANQGSEA. CDR3 region: CSVDSTRGELFF. Written as DNA, the CDR3 is TGCAGCGTTGATTCGACCAGGGGCGAACTGTTTTTT.

The genes are TRBV6-6 and TRBJ1-1; TRBD1 is a possible D gene (6 bases). The length of the CDR3 is 13 residues. Deletions cut 2 bases from V and 7 bases from J, with 11 bases between. The germline CDR1 and CDR2 sequences are MNHNY and SVGAGI (reference sequence). CDR3 amino acids: CASSYPGGDEAFF. The CDR3 region has the DNA TGTGCCAGCAGTTACCCCGGGGGCGATGAAGCTTTCTTT.

The chain joins TRBV30 to TRBJ1-2; 7 bases are shared with TRBD1. V shed 3 bases, J shed 4 bases, and the junction held 20 bases outside the gene matches. The CDR3 spans 18 residues. Germline V lookup: CDR1 GTSNPN, CDR2 SVGIG (reference sequence). CDR3 DNA sequence: TGTGCCTGGAGAAGCCCCCTTAGGGGGCAGGGTGCTACCTATGGCTACACCTTC. It specifies CAWRSPLRGQGATYGYTF.

The chain combines TRBV2 with TRBJ2-5; D ambiguous. The germline V and J ends were trimmed by 10 bases and 5 bases, with 14 bases remaining between them. The CDR3 is 12 amino acids. Per the germline V gene, CDR1 is SNHLY and CDR2 is FYNNEI. Here the CDR3 DNA reads TGTGCCATCATACCTCGGGTGGAGACCCAGTACTTC. This encodes CAIIPRVETQYF.

The chain couples TRBV11-2 to TRBJ2-7; 7 nucleotides align to TRBD1. V lost 5 bases, J lost 5 bases, and 9 bases stayed unmatched. Per germline, CDR1 SGHAT and CDR2 FQNNGV. This CDR3 comprises 14 residues. The CDR3 DNA follows: TGTGCCAGCAGCCCGAGACAGGGACGGAACGAGCAGTACTTC. Residues: CASSPRQGRNEQYF. Based on the CDR3 plus reference TRBV11-2 and TRBJ2-7, the full variable domain is EAGVAQSPRYKIIEKRQSVAFWCNPISGHATLYWYQQILGQGPKLLIQFQNNGVVDDSQLPKDRFSAERLKGVDSTLKIQPAKLEDSAVYLCASSPRQGRNEQYFGPGTRLTVT.

With respect to this clone: A read error is the likely source, as a far larger clone sits one nucleotide away. The rearrangement uses TRBV27 and TRBJ2-1, with 8 nucleotides matching TRBD2. The CDR3 totals 15 residues. The germline gives CDR1 MNHEY, CDR2 SMNVEV (reference sequence). Trimming cost V 6 bases and J 6 bases; bases outside gene matches: 10. This CDR3 reads CASSLGGRPRNEQFF. The CDR3 nucleotides are TGTGCCAGCAGCTTGGGCGGGAGGCCTCGCAATGAGCAGTTCTTC.

The rearrangement joins TRBV30 to TRBJ1-5; D is unresolved. The CDR3 consists of 15 residues. The germline V gene encodes CDR1 GTSNPN and CDR2 SVGIG (reference sequence). The V gene lost 3 bases and the J gene lost 0 bases, with 12 bases spanning the gap. Written as DNA, the CDR3 is TGTGCCTGGAGCTTCGGCCAGTTTAGCAATCAGCCCCAGCATTTT. It is translated as CAWSFGQFSNQPQHF.

This clone was seen a few times. The rearrangement joins TRBV29-1 to TRBJ2-1, with a tentative D call TRBD2 (5 bases). There are 15 residues in the CDR3. CDR1 SQVTM and CDR2 ANQGSEA come from the germline V gene. Trimming pared 4 bases from V and 4 bases from J, leaving 17 bases between. The DNA of the CDR3 is TGCAGCGTTGGTCTCGCGGAAGTAGCGTACAATGAGCAGTTCTTC. It translates to CSVGLAEVAYNEQFF.

The V and J genes are TRBV5-8 and TRBJ1-2; weak D call: TRBD1 (5 bases). The germline CDR1 and CDR2 sequences are SGHTS and YDEGEE. The CDR3 spans 14 residues. V gave up 5 bases and J gave up 6 bases, with 17 bases separating them. CDR3 sequence: CASRSSGDLDGYTF. CDR3 in DNA: TGTGCCAGCAGGAGTTCCGGGGACCTCGATGGCTACACCTTC.

This clone was detected only a few times. The chain joins TRBV7-9 to TRBJ2-3; 8 nucleotides agree with TRBD2. CDR3 length: 15 residues. The V and J ends lost 4 bases and 1 base, in that order; junction bases with no gene match: 4. Germline loops: CDR1 SEHNR, CDR2 FQNEAQ (reference sequence). The CDR3 sequence: CASSSLAGRTDTQYF. The CDR3 DNA reads as TGTGCCAGCAGCTCGTTAGCGGGGCGCACAGATACGCAGTATTTT.

The gene calls are TRBV5-6 and TRBJ2-7; 10 bases are a match to TRBD2. Germline loops: CDR1 SGHDT, CDR2 YYEEEE. Unmatched junction bases numbered 4, after V lost 1 base and J lost 6 bases. The CDR3 spans 14 residues. The CDR3 region is CASSLNLAGGEQYF. CDR3 DNA: TGTGCCAGCAGCTTGAACTTAGCGGGAGGCGAGCAGTACTTC. The full variable domain, its missing parts supplied by reference TRBV5-6 and TRBJ2-7, is DAGVTQSPTHLIKTRGQQVTLRCSPKSGHDTVSWYQQALGQGPQFIFQYYEEEERQRGNFPDRFSGHQFPNYSSELNVNALLLGDSALYLCASSLNLAGGEQYFGPGTRLTVT.